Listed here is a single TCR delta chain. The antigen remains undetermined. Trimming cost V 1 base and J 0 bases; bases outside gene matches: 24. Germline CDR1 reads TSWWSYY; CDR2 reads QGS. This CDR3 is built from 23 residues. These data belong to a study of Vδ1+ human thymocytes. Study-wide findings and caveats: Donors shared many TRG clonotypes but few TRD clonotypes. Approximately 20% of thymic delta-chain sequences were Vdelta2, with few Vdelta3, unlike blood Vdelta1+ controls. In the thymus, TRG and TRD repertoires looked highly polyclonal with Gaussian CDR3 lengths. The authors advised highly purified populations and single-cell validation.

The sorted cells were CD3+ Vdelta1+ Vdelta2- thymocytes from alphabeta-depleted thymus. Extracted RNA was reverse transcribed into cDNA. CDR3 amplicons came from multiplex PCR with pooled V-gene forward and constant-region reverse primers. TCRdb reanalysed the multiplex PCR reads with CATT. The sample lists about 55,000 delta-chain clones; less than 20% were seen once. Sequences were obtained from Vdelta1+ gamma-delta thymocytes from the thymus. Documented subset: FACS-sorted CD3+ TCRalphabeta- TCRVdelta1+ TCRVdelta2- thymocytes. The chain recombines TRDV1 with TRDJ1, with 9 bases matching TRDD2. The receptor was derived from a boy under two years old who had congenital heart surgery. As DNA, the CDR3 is TGTGCTCTTGGGGAACGGTGTAGGGACCTTCCTACGACTGGGGACATGTACACCGATAAACTCATCTTT. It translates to CALGERCRDLPTTGDMYTDKLIF.